This T cell receptor (beta chain) was recorded in a study of CD8+CD57+ T cells in acquired aplastic anemia. About the research overall: Sorted CD4+ and CD8+ cells yielded DNA averaging around 3 ug.

The CDR3 has 15 amino acids. With V trimmed by 3 bases and J by 4 bases, 4 bases remained unmatched. Per germline, CDR1 SGDLS and CDR2 YYNGEE. The template used for profiling TCR beta VDJ and CDR3 was genomic DNA. TCRdb ran MiXCR on the reads and lists one entry per CDR3 protein. The repertoire holds 300,000 or so distinct CDR3 sequences, with approximately 55% as singletons. This clonotype was seen repeatedly, ten times or more. What it binds is unknown. General study findings and limits: Patients were compared with controls for CD8+ Simpson's diversity, and no significant difference emerged. Sharing between patients and controls was observed for roughly 30 CD8+ CDR3 sequences.

The chain couples TRBV9 to TRBJ2-2; 9 nucleotides line up with TRBD1. The TCR comes from a human donor with severe aplastic anemia or a healthy control (not recorded which). Material: sorted CD4+, CD8+, or CD8+CD57+ T cells (not recorded which) from PBMCs. The CDR3 DNA follows: TGTGCCAGCAGCGCGGGACAGGGTATCACCGGGGAGCTGTTTTTT. This translates into CASSAGQGITGELFF.